The clone carrying this T cell receptor beta chain has more than one count but fewer than ten. What it binds is unknown. A junction boundary mismatches the germline segment, possibly from a read error. The V gene's germline CDR1 is SSHAT and CDR2 FNYEAQ (reference sequence). This CDR3 comprises 15 residues. The data belong to a study of human T cells and chemical hapten exposure. At the level of the study: Reading of the patch tests, which applied 0.01% DPC to the upper back, occurred at 6 days.

TCRdb reprocessed the RACE reads via MiXCR and lists one record per CDR3 protein. The sample includes a few hundred thousand distinct CDR3 sequences, about 6.9% seen only once; the top ten take around 5.6%. Whole-study findings and limits: The formation of large CDR3 similarity clusters by expanded TCRs significantly exceeded that of controls.

Noted time point: patch test 2, 6 weeks after DPC sensitization. Treatment denoted: therapeutic diphenylcyclopropenone sensitization with weekly scalp DPC. Sequenced material: whole blood, taken in connection with sensitization to the hapten diphenylcyclopropenone (DPC). This TCR was sampled from a woman younger than 35 with alopecia areata. Some clones in this sample may be carry-over from other donors' samples. The chain links TRBV7-7 to TRBJ2-1; D call uncertain. The chain's CDR3 is CASSPGYTRNNEQFF. CDR3 DNA sequence: TGTGCTAGCAGCCCAGGATACACGAGAAACAATGAGCAGTTCTTC.